This T cell receptor (beta chain) was sequenced during a study of identical twins. From the 5' RACE reads, TCRdb called clonotypes with MiXCR, one entry per CDR3 protein. This table holds about 690,000 distinct CDR3 sequences, 21% found once. The germline V gene has CDR1 SGHRS and CDR2 YFSETQ. The V end lost 1 base, the J end lost 1 base, and 14 bases lay between the germline ends. The CDR3 has 16 residues. This clonotype has a handful of counts. These data were also reused for a study on T cells expressing NK-cell markers. According to that study: The sequencing cohort of eight donors included seven HCMV-seropositive individuals and one seronegative individual.

The receptor's source is a woman aged 18 to 35 in good health. Sequenced input: PBMCs. This sequence joins TRBV5-1 and TRBJ2-5, with a weak D call TRBD2 (6 bases). In nucleotides, the CDR3 is TGCGCCAGCAGCTTGAGCGGCGGGGCTCCCCAAGAGACCCAGTACTTC. Its translation is CASSLSGGAPQETQYF.